This TCR beta chain was found in a study of shared clonotypes between healthy human individuals. Across the whole study: Researchers drew samples from two women and a few men aged 18 to 49.

Profiling relied on immunoSEQ multiplex PCR, and the TCRdb table lists in-frame clones only, not all of them. This sample has some 2,500,000 clones, with 93% found just once. The germline gives CDR1 MNHNS, CDR2 SASEGT. This CDR3 region has 12 residues. A remark on this clone: At one end, the junction sequence differs from germline, possibly due to a read error.

Material for sequencing was naive CD4+ T cells from PBMCs. Noted subset: CD45RA+ positively selected. This clonotype was sampled from a young man in good health. Some clones in this sample may be carry-over from other donors' samples. This chain connects TRBV6-1 to TRBJ1-5; 7 nucleotides agree with TRBD1. The CDR3 DNA follows: TGTGCCAGCAGATGGGAGTGGGACAGCCTGGATTTT. Protein sequence: CASRWEWDSLDF.